Shown below are 20 T cell receptor beta chains from a single sample sequenced in a study of long-term antiretroviral therapy in people with HIV. They ran version v3.0 of the immunoSEQ assay at survey level. Repertoires were generated with immunoSEQ multiplex PCR, while TCRdb's copy carries only in-frame clones and drops some. The sample consists of roughly 40,000 clones, approximately 86% of them appearing once. The sequencing here drew on unsorted PBMCs, taken just before starting antiretroviral therapy. Receptor source: a woman between 18 and 30 years old with HIV.

This clone was observed a single time. The same CDR3 can be traced to other DNA sequences in this sample. This rearrangement joins TRBV5-1 to TRBJ2-3; tentative D call: TRBD2 (5 bases). Germline V gives CDR1 SGHRS, CDR2 YFSETQ. Trimming left V 0 bases short and J 0 bases short, with 8 bases between. The CDR3 runs to 15 residues. CDR3 amino acids: CASSLERGSTDTQYF. The CDR3, as DNA: TGCGCCAGCAGCTTGGAACGGGGTAGCACAGATACGCAGTATTTT.

This rearrangement joins TRBV11-2 to TRBJ2-7; D remains ambiguous. Germline-derived CDR1 and CDR2 are SGHAT and FQNNGV. The CDR3 is 13 residues long. V lost 3 bases to trimming and J lost 0 bases, with 6 bases between them. The CDR3 region is CASSFGDSYEQYF. CDR3 in DNA: TGTGCCAGCAGCTTTGGGGACTCCTACGAGCAGTACTTC. Variable domain in full (rest from reference TRBV11-2 and TRBJ2-7): EAGVAQSPRYKIIEKRQSVAFWCNPISGHATLYWYQQILGQGPKLLIQFQNNGVVDDSQLPKDRFSAERLKGVDSTLKIQPAKLEDSAVYLCASSFGDSYEQYFGPGTRLTVT.

The chain has TRBV29-1 and TRBJ2-2; either TRBD1 or TRBD2 may supply D (5 bases each). Germline values: CDR1 SQVTM, CDR2 ANQGSEA. Trimming removed 3 bases at V and 4 bases at J, with 12 bases between. CDR3 length: 14 residues. CDR3 in DNA: TGCAGCGTTGAGGTGGGGCGGGTCACCGGGGAGCTGTTTTTT. As protein: CSVEVGRVTGELFF.

The chain employs TRBV6-1 and TRBJ2-5; 9 nucleotides line up with TRBD2. The germline gives CDR1 MNHNS, CDR2 SASEGT. Germline trimming cut 4 bases from V and 2 bases from J; bases unmatched to any gene: 2. The CDR3 is 14 residues long. CDR3 nucleotides: TGTGCCAGCAGTGGGGGACTAGCACAAGAGACCCAGTACTTC. Translation: CASSGGLAQETQYF.

This rearrangement joins TRBV19 to TRBJ2-4; 7 bases fit TRBD2. Per the germline V gene, CDR1 is LNHDA and CDR2 is SQIVND (reference sequence). The CDR3 runs 16 residues. Unmatched junction bases numbered 9, after V lost 3 bases and J lost 4 bases. The DNA for the CDR3 is TGTGCCAGTAGTATCTGGGGCGGGAGACAGAAAAACATTCAGTACTTC. Protein sequence: CASSIWGGRQKNIQYF. Filled out from reference TRBV19 and TRBJ2-4, the complete variable domain reads DGGITQSPKYLFRKEGQNVTLSCEQNLNHDAMYWYRQDPGQGLRLIYYSQIVNDFQKGDIAEGYSVSREKKESFPLTVTSAQKNPTAFYLCASSIWGGRQKNIQYFGAGTRLSVL.

The genes are TRBV4-3 and TRBJ2-1; 7 nucleotides align to TRBD2. In germline, CDR1 is LGHNA, CDR2 YSLEER. V lost 0 bases to trimming and J lost 5 bases; unmatched junction nucleotides: 7. The CDR3 is 16 amino acids. The CDR3: CASSQEPAGVDNEQFF. The DNA of the CDR3 is TGCGCCAGCAGCCAAGAGCCGGCGGGAGTTGACAATGAGCAGTTCTTC.

This sequence joins TRBV5-1 and TRBJ2-7, with 7 nucleotides matching TRBD2. Germline lookup yields CDR1 SGHRS and CDR2 YFSETQ. The CDR3 consists of 12 residues. V was pared by 3 bases and J by 5 bases, with 2 bases of the junction left unmatched. The CDR3 DNA follows: TGCGCCAGCAGCTGGGGGACTAACGAGCAGTACTTC. It translates to CASSWGTNEQYF.

This sequence joins TRBV9 and TRBJ2-7; 8 bases map to TRBD2. Germline V lookup: CDR1 SGDLS, CDR2 YYNGEE. The length of the CDR3 is 14 residues. V dropped 4 bases and J dropped 2; count of bases not matched to a gene: 5. The CDR3 sequence: CASSPSSGPYEQYF. Written as DNA, the CDR3 is TGTGCCAGCAGCCCATCTAGCGGGCCCTACGAGCAGTACTTC.

The gene calls are TRBV6-5 and TRBJ2-5, with D hard to call. V gave up 0 bases and J gave up 2 bases, with 10 bases separating them. The CDR3 extends over 15 amino acids. Looked up from germline, CDR1 is MNHEY and CDR2 is SVGAGI. In nucleotides, the CDR3 is TGTGCCAGCAGTTACTCGACGACTCAACAAGAGACCCAGTACTTC. It yields the protein CASSYSTTQQETQYF.

This chain links TRBV20-1 with TRBJ2-1, with D perhaps matching TRBD2 (5 bases). This CDR3 contains 11 residues. Per the germline V gene, CDR1 is DFQATT and CDR2 is SNEGSKA (reference sequence). V dropped 6 bases and J dropped 8 bases, with 11 bases sitting between them. The CDR3 sequence: CSASAEDEQFF. DNA of the CDR3: TGCAGTGCCTCTGCGGAGGATGAGCAGTTCTTC.

The chain is built from TRBV18 and TRBJ1-2, with D tentatively TRBD1 (6 bases). V was clipped by 2 bases and J by 6 bases, with 13 bases between them. Germline V gene lookup returns CDR1 KGHSH and CDR2 LQKENI. The CDR3 loop spans 14 amino acids. The CDR3 DNA reads as TGTGCCAGCTCACCAAACCGGGACAACCATGGCTACACCTTC. Translated: CASSPNRDNHGYTF. Combining the CDR3 with reference TRBV18 and TRBJ1-2 gives the whole variable domain NAGVMQNPRHLVRRRGQEARLRCSPMKGHSHVYWYRQLPEEGLKFMVYLQKENIIDESGMPKERFSAEFPKEGPSILRIQQVVRGDSAAYFCASSPNRDNHGYTFGSGTRLTVV.

V usage is TRBV19 and J usage is TRBJ2-7; the D gene could be TRBD1 or TRBD2 (5 bases each). Trimming took off 5 bases at V and 3 bases at J, with 11 bases between the two ends. The CDR3 has 13 residues. The germline V gene has CDR1 LNHDA and CDR2 SQIVND (reference sequence). This chain's CDR3 is CASSPGRGYEQYF. The DNA for the CDR3 is TGTGCCAGTAGTCCAGGGAGAGGCTACGAGCAGTACTTC.

The chain joins TRBV9 to TRBJ2-7, with D perhaps TRBD1 (6 bases). With 0 bases removed from V and 7 bases from J, the gap between germline ends came to 23 bases. This CDR3 has 17 residues. Germline CDR1 is SGDLS and CDR2 is YYNGEE. CDR3 sequence (DNA): TGTGCCAGCAGCGTAGATTCCACAGGGCTAGTAGTGGTTGAGCAGTACTTC. Its protein product is CASSVDSTGLVVVEQYF.

J is TRBJ1-1 and V is TRBV9, with D possibly matching TRBD1 (6 bases). The CDR3 length is 17 residues. Germline CDR1 and CDR2: SGDLS and YYNGEE. Between the trimmed V and J ends, which lost 3 bases and 3 bases, there was a span of 21 bases. The CDR3 sequence is CASSARQALSIYTEAFF. The CDR3 region has the DNA TGTGCCAGCAGCGCCCGACAGGCCCTAAGTATTTACACTGAAGCTTTCTTT.

V usage is TRBV5-4 and J usage is TRBJ2-3, with TRBD2 matching 14 bases. The CDR3 contains 14 residues. V trimming: 4 bases; J trimming: 11 bases; junction bases outside the gene matches: 6. In germline, CDR1 is SGHNT, CDR2 YYREEE (reference sequence). CDR3 nucleotides: TGTGCCAGCAGCCGACTAGCGGGAGGGCTAATGCAGTATTTT. Translated: CASSRLAGGLMQYF. The full variable domain, with the rest looked up from reference TRBV5-4 and TRBJ2-3, is ETGVTQSPTHLIKTRGQQVTLRCSSQSGHNTVSWYQQALGQGPQFIFQYYREEENGRGNFPPRFSGLQFPNYSSELNVNALELDDSALYLCASSRLAGGLMQYFGPGTRLTVL.

V usage is TRBV9 and J usage is TRBJ2-1, with 10 nucleotides matching TRBD2. The ends lost 0 bases at V and 8 bases at J; junction bases unmatched: 11. Germline CDR1 SGDLS, CDR2 YYNGEE. There are 17 residues in the CDR3. The CDR3 is CASSVDQRGGLLDEQFF. CDR3 DNA: TGTGCCAGCAGCGTAGACCAGCGGGGGGGCTTGTTGGATGAGCAGTTCTTC.

The chain recombines TRBV28 with TRBJ2-1; TRBD1 or TRBD2 may be the D gene (5 bases each). V lost 3 bases and J 4 bases, leaving 10 bases between the germline ends. This CDR3 spans 14 amino acids. Germline loops: CDR1 MDHEN, CDR2 SYDVKM. The CDR3 bases are TGTGCCAGCAGTTTTCCAGGGAGTTACAATGAGCAGTTCTTC. Its protein product is CASSFPGSYNEQFF. The full variable domain, rest sourced from reference TRBV28 and TRBJ2-1, is DVKVTQSSRYLVKRTGEKVFLECVQDMDHENMFWYRQDPGLGLRLIYFSYDVKMKEKGDIPEGYSVSREKKERFSLILESASTNQTSMYLCASSFPGSYNEQFFGPGTRLTVL.

V and J are TRBV9 and TRBJ1-1; D not resolved. The CDR3 has 15 residues. Germline CDR1 SGDLS, CDR2 YYNGEE. Trimming removed 0 bases from V and 0 bases from J, with 9 bases in between. CDR3 region: CASSVGQAMNTEAFF. CDR3 DNA sequence: TGTGCCAGCAGCGTAGGGCAGGCAATGAACACTGAAGCTTTCTTT.

This chain connects TRBV6-1 to TRBJ1-2; 7 bases are shared with TRBD1. Trimming at V came to 3 bases and at J to 2 bases, leaving 6 bases not matched to a gene. The CDR3 totals 15 residues. Germline CDR1 reads MNHNS; CDR2 reads SASEGT. The CDR3 coding sequence is TGTGCCAGCAGTGAGGGAGGGGGCAGAAACTATGGCTACACCTTC. Protein: CASSEGGGRNYGYTF.

The chain employs TRBV2 and TRBJ1-5, with a tentative D call TRBD1 (6 bases). The CDR3 contains 15 residues. CDR1 is SNHLY, CDR2 FYNNEI, per germline. Trimming pared 10 bases from V and 4 bases from J, leaving 20 bases between. The CDR3 bases are TGTGCCACAGCTCAGGGGTCTGGTAGGAATCAGCCCCAGCATTTT. Translation gives CATAQGSGRNQPQHF.